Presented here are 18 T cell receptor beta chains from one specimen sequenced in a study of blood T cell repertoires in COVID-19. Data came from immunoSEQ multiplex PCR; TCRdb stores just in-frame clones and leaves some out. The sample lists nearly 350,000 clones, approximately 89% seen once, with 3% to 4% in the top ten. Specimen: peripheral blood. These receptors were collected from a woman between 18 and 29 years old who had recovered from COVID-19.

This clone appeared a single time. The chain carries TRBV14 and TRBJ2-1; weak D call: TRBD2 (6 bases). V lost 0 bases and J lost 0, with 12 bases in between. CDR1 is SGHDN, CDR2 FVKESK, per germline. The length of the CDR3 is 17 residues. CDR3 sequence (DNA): TGTGCCAGCAGCCAAGACCGGCTCGGGGGCTCCTACAATGAGCAGTTCTTC. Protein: CASSQDRLGGSYNEQFF.

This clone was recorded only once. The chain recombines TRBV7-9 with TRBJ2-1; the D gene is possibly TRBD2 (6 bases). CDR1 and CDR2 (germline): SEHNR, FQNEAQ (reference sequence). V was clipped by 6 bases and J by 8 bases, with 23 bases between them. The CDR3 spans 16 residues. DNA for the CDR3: TGTGCCAGCAGTGTCGCGTCGGGAGCCCACATTCATGAGCAGTTCTTC. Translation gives CASSVASGAHIHEQFF.

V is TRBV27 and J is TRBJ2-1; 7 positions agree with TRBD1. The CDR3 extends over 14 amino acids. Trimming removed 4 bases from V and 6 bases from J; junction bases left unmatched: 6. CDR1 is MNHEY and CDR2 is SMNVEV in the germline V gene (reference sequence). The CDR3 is CASSYRGLGNEQFF. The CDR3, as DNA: TGTGCCAGCAGTTACAGGGGTCTCGGCAATGAGCAGTTCTTC.

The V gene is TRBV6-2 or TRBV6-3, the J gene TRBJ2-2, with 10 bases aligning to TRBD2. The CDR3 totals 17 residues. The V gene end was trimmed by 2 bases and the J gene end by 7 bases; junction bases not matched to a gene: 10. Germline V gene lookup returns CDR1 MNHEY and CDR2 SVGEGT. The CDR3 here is CASSYHGTSVGGGELFF. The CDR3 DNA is TGTGCCAGCAGTTACCACGGGACTAGCGTTGGGGGCGGGGAGCTGTTTTTT.

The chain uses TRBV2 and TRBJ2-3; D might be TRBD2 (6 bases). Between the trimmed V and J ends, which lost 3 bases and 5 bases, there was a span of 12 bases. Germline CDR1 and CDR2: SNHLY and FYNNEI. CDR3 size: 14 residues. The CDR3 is CASSDVLEGDTQYF. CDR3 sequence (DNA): TGTGCCAGCAGTGATGTACTGGAGGGAGATACGCAGTATTTT.

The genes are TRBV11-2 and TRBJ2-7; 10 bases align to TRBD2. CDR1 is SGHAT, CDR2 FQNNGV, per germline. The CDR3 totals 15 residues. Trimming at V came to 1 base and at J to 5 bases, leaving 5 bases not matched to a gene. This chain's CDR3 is CASSLVGTSDHEQYV. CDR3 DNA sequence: TGTGCCAGCAGCTTAGTGGGGACTAGCGACCACGAGCAGTACGTC.

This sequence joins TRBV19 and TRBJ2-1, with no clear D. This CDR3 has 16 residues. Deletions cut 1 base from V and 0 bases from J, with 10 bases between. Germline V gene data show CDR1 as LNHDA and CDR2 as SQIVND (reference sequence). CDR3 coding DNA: TGTGCCAGTAGTATAGTATCGGGTAGCTCCTACAATGAGCAGTTCTTC. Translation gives CASSIVSGSSYNEQFF.

CDR3 DNA sequence: TGTGCCAGTACCTCCGGACAGGCCTATGGCTACACCTTC. It encodes CASTSGQAYGYTF. This chain links TRBV19 with TRBJ1-2, with 7 bases identical to TRBD1. Losses at the gene ends were 7 bases for V and 4 bases for J; bases not matched to a gene: 6. The CDR3 covers 13 residues. Germline values: CDR1 LNHDA, CDR2 SQIVND (reference sequence).

As DNA, the CDR3 is TGTGCCAGCAGCTTAGAAATAGCGGGAGGGCCCCACGAGCAGTACGTC. Translated, it gives CASSLEIAGGPHEQYV. The chain joins TRBV11-3 to TRBJ2-7, with TRBD2 identical over 11 bases. This CDR3 is built from 16 residues. J gave up 5 bases and V 0 bases, and 6 bases lay outside the gene matches. Looked up from germline, CDR1 is SGHNT and CDR2 is YENEEA.

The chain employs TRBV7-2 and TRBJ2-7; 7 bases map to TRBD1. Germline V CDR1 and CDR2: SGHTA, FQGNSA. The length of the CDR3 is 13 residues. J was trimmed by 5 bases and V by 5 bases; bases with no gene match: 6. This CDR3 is CASSLRQGHEQYV. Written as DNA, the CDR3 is TGTGCCAGCAGCCTAAGACAGGGCCACGAGCAGTACGTC.

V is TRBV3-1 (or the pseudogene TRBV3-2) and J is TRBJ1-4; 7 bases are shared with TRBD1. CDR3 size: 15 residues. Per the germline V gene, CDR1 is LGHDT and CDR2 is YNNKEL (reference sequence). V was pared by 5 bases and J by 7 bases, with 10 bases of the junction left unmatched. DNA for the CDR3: TGTGCCAGCAGCGGGCGACAGGGTTTTGGTGAAAAACTGTTTTTT. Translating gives CASSGRQGFGEKLFF.

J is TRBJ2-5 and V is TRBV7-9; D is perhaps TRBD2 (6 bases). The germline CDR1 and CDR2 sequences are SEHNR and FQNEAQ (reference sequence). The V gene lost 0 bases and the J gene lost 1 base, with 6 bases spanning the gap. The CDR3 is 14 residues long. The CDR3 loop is CASSLAGLQETQYF. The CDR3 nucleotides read TGTGCCAGCAGCTTAGCGGGACTCCAAGAGACCCAGTACTTC.

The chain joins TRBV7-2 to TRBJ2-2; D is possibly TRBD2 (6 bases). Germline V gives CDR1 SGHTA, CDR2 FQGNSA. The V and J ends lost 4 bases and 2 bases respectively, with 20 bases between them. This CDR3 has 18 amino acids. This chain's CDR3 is CASSSIGTLYINTGELFF. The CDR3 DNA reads TGTGCCAGCAGCTCAATTGGGACTCTTTATATAAACACCGGGGAGCTGTTTTTT.

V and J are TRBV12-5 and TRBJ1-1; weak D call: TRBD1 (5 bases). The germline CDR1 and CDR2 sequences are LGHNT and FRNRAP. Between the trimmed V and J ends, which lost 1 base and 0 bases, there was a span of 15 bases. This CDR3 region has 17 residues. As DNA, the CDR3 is TGTGCTAGTGGTTTGGGCCGGGGGGTAAGGTTGAACACTGAAGCTTTCTTT. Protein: CASGLGRGVRLNTEAFF.

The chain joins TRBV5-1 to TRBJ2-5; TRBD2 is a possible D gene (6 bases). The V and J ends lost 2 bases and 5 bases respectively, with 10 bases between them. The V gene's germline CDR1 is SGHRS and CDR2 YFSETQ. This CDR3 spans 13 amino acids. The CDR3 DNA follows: TGCGCCAGCAGCTTTTTGGCGGGGGAGACCCAGTACTTC. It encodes CASSFLAGETQYF.

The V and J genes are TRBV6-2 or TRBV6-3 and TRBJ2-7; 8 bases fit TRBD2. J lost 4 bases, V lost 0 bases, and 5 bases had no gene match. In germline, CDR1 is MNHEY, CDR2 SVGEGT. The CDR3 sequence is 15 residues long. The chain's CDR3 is CASSYSTGGLYEQYV. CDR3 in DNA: TGTGCCAGCAGTTACTCTACGGGAGGGCTTTACGAGCAGTACGTC.

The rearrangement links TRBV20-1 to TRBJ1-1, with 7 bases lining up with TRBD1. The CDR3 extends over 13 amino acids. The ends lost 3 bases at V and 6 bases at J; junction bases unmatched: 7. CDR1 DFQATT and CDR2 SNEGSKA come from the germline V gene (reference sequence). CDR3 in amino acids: CSASQLGGPEAFF. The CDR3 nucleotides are TGCAGTGCTAGTCAATTAGGGGGCCCTGAAGCTTTCTTT.

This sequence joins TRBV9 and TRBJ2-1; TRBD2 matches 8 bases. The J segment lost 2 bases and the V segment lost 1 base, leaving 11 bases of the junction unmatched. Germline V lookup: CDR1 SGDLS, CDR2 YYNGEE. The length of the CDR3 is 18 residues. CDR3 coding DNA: TGTGCCAGCAGCGTATCGACAGGTGGGACTAGAACCTACAATGAGCAGTTCTTC. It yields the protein CASSVSTGGTRTYNEQFF. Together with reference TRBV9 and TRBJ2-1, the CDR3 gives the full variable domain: DSGVTQTPKHLITATGQRVTLRCSPRSGDLSVYWYQQSLDQGLQFLIQYYNGEERAKGNILERFSAQQFPDLHSELNLSSLELGDSALYFCASSVSTGGTRTYNEQFFGPGTRLTVL.